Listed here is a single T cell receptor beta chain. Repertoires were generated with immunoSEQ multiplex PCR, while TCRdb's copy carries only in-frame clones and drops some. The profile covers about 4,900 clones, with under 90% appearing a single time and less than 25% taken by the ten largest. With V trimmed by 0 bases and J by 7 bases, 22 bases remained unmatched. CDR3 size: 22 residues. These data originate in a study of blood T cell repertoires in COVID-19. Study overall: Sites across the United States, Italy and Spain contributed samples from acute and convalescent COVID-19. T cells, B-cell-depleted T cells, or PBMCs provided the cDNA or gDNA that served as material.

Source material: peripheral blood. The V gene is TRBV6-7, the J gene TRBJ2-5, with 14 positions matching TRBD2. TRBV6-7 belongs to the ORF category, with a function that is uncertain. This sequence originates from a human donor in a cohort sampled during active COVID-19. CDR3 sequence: CASSYSRTETSGRALAKGTQYF. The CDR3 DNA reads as TGTGCCAGCAGTTACTCCCGGACGGAGACTAGCGGGAGGGCCTTGGCGAAAGGGACCCAGTACTTC.